This record covers a single T cell receptor beta chain. Its target is unknown. This entry belongs to a study of OX40 agonist ivuxolimab in advanced cancers. Study information: Participants averaged approximately 60 years of age (range 23 to 79) and were 75% to 90% male. Study-wide points: What antigens the expanded peripheral T cells recognized was never established. Clonal expansion among partial responders at 0.1-3.0 mg/kg ranked near the lowest.

The table came from immunoSEQ multiplex PCR; TCRdb's copy has only in-frame clones and leaves some out. Among almost 35,000 clones listed, roughly 79% were seen once. Trimming removed 5 bases at V and 1 base at J, with 11 bases between. Germline CDR1 SEHNR, CDR2 FQNEAQ (reference sequence). CDR3 size: 14 residues. This receptor was obtained from an adult with an advanced solid tumor such as melanoma, head and neck, liver or kidney cancer. The chain carries TRBV7-9 and TRBJ1-1, with a possible D match to TRBD1 (6 bases). The source material was CD4+ or CD8+ T cells sorted from blood, sampled in a trial of the OX40 agonist ivuxolimab. CDR3 nucleotide sequence: TGTGCCAGCAGCCGGGACATAGCGAACACTGAAGCTTTCTTT. It is translated as CASSRDIANTEAFF. Together with reference TRBV7-9 and TRBJ1-1, the CDR3 gives the full variable domain: DTGVSQNPRHKITKRGQNVTFRCDPISEHNRLYWYRQTLGQGPEFLTYFQNEAQLEKSRLLSDRFSAERPKGSFSTLEIQRTEQGDSAMYLCASSRDIANTEAFFGQGTRLTVV.